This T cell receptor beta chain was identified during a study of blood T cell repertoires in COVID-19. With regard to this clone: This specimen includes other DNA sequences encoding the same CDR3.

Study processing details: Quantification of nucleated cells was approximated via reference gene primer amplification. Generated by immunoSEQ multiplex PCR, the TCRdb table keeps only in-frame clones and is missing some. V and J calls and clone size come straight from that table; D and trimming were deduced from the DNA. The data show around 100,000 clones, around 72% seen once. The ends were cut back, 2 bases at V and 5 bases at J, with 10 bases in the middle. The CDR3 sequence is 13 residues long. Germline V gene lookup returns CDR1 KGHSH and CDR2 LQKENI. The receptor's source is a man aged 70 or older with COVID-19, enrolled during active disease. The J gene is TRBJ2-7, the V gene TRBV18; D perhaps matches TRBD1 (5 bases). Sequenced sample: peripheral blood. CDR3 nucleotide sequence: TGTGCCAGCTCACCAAGGCAGGGCAACGAGCAGTACTTC. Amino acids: CASSPRQGNEQYF.